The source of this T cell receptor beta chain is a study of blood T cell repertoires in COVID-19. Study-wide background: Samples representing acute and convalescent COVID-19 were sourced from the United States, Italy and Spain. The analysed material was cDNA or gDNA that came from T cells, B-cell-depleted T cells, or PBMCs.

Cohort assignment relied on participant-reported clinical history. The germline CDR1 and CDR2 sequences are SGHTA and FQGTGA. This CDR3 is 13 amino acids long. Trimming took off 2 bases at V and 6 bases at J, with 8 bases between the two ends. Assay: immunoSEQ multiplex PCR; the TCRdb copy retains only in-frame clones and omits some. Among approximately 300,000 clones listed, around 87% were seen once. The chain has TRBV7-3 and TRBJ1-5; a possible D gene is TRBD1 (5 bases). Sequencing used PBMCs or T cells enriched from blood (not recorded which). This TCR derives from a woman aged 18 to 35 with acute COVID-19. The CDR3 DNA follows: TGTGCCAGCAGCTTAGCCCAGGGTCAGCCCCAGCATTTT. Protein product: CASSLAQGQPQHF. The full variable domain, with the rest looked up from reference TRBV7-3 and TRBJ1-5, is GAGVSQTPSNKVTEKGKYVELRCDPISGHTALYWYRQSLGQGPEFLIYFQGTGAADDSGLPNDRFFAVRPEGSVSTLKIQRTERGDSAVYLCASSLAQGQPQHFGDGTRLSIL.